This entry lists 23 T cell receptor beta chains sequenced from one sample in a study of blood T cells in healthy people across ages. Then a second PCR, running about 6 to 11 cycles, was carried out with a sample-barcoded 5' primer and a J-beta primer mix. TCRdb reprocessed the 5' RACE reads via MiXCR and lists one record per CDR3 protein. In the table there are 1.5 million to 2 million distinct CDR3 sequences, roughly 50% of which are singletons. Sequencing was performed on blood. These receptors all come from a woman between 40 and 55 years old in good health.

This clonotype was counted a few times. The chain has TRBV5-1 and TRBJ1-2; the D gene is possibly TRBD1 (5 bases). The CDR3 spans 17 residues. The germline CDR1 and CDR2 sequences are SGHRS and YFSETQ. The V end was cut by 0 bases, the J end by 0 bases, with 15 bases between. CDR3 sequence reads: CASSLESPGPSNYGYTF. CDR3 nucleotides: TGCGCCAGCAGCTTGGAAAGCCCGGGACCCTCTAACTATGGCTACACCTTC.

This clonotype was counted only a few times. The chain uses TRBV7-9 and TRBJ2-1; 8 positions match TRBD1. The J segment lost 4 bases and the V segment lost 5 bases, leaving 7 bases of the junction unmatched. The CDR3 runs 15 residues. Germline V gives CDR1 SEHNR, CDR2 FQNEAQ (reference sequence). CDR3 nucleotides: TGTGCCAGCAGCCCCCAGGGGGCGAGGTACAATGAGCAGTTCTTC. It is translated as CASSPQGARYNEQFF. The variable domain in full, completed from reference TRBV7-9 and TRBJ2-1, reads DTGVSQNPRHKITKRGQNVTFRCDPISEHNRLYWYRQTLGQGPEFLTYFQNEAQLEKSRLLSDRFSAERPKGSFSTLEIQRTEQGDSAMYLCASSPQGARYNEQFFGPGTRLTVL.

V usage is TRBV7-2 and J usage is TRBJ2-5; 9 bases are shared with TRBD2. Looked up from germline, CDR1 is SGHTA and CDR2 is FQGNSA. CDR3 length equals 13 residues. The V gene end was trimmed by 11 bases and the J gene end by 5 bases; junction bases not matched to a gene: 9. CDR3 sequence (DNA): TGTGCCGCTGAGCGGGGGGCCCAGGAGACCCAGTACTTC. It translates to CAAERGAQETQYF.

V is TRBV20-1 and J is TRBJ1-2; the match to TRBD1 covers 8 bases. This CDR3 is built from 13 residues. Germline-derived CDR1 and CDR2 are DFQATT and SNEGSKA (reference sequence). The trim removed 3 bases at V and 7 bases at J, leaving 7 bases unmatched. The CDR3 nucleotides are TGCAGTGCTAGCCCCCAGGGGGCGGTTGGCTACACCTTC. Translated, it gives CSASPQGAVGYTF.

This clonotype was counted a few times. One junction end does not reproduce the germline sequence, and a read error may be involved. The chain uses TRBV29-1 and TRBJ1-1; D call uncertain. This CDR3 spans 11 amino acids. Germline loops: CDR1 SQVTM, CDR2 ANQGSEA. The CDR3 sequence: CSGEESVEAFF. Written as DNA, the CDR3 is TGCAGCGGTGAAGAGAGCGTTGAAGCTTTCTTT.

This clonotype was detected only a few times. The chain is built from TRBV2 and TRBJ2-7; 7 positions match TRBD1. The V gene end was trimmed by 8 bases and the J gene end by 3 bases; junction bases not matched to a gene: 10. CDR1 and CDR2 from the germline V gene are SNHLY and FYNNEI. The CDR3 runs 14 residues. The CDR3 DNA sequence: TGTGCCAGCGGATACCCGGGACAGATCTACGAGCAGTACTTC. It yields the protein CASGYPGQIYEQYF.

The genes are TRBV11-1 and TRBJ2-7; TRBD2 matches 13 bases. The J call may be in error: the DNA end matches TRBJ2-5 better. From germline, CDR1 is SGHAT and CDR2 FQDESV (reference sequence). This CDR3 comprises 17 residues. The CDR3 nucleotides are TGTGCCAGCAGTTCCGGGACTAGCGGGGACGCAAAAGAGACCCAGTACTTC. Translating it yields CASSSGTSGDAKETQYF.

The chain employs TRBV29-1 and TRBJ2-3; D might be TRBD1 (5 bases). Germline loops: CDR1 SQVTM, CDR2 ANQGSEA. The CDR3 loop spans 14 amino acids. V was pared by 4 bases and J by 1 base, with 12 bases between. DNA of the CDR3: TGCAGCGTTGGGGCAGAGACAGGCACAGATACGCAGTATTTT. This sequence encodes CSVGAETGTDTQYF.

The chain has TRBV9 and TRBJ2-5, with 7 bases identical to TRBD2. Looked up from germline, CDR1 is SGDLS and CDR2 is YYNGEE. CDR3 length: 16 residues. V was clipped by 3 bases and J by 5 bases; unmatched bases: 13. The CDR3 DNA reads TGTGCCAGCAGCGCTCGCGGGGGAAGAATTGGGGAGACCCAGTACTTC. Protein product: CASSARGGRIGETQYF.

This clonotype was seen a few times. The chain links TRBV28 to TRBJ2-5; 7 nucleotides align to TRBD1. After removal of 4 bases from V and 0 bases from J, the junction contained 5 bases not matched to a gene. Germline CDR1 reads MDHEN; CDR2 reads SYDVKM. This CDR3 is built from 15 residues. For the CDR3, the DNA is TGTGCCAGCAGTTCCCCCGGGACAGACCAAGAGACCCAGTACTTC. It yields the protein CASSSPGTDQETQYF.

The CDR3 is CASSLYADGYTF. CDR3 sequence (DNA): TGTGCCAGCAGCTTATACGCAGATGGCTACACCTTC. V and J are TRBV7-2 and TRBJ1-2; D uncertain. The CDR3 contains 12 residues. CDR1 and CDR2 from the germline V gene are SGHTA and FQGNSA. V was shortened by 2 bases and J by 6 bases, with 7 bases between the two germline ends.

The chain joins TRBV6-6 to TRBJ1-1; 9 bases map to TRBD1. Germline assignment: CDR1 MNHNY and CDR2 SVGAGI (reference sequence). Trimming took 6 bases from V and 6 from J; bases not matched to a gene: 11. The CDR3 length is 15 residues. CDR3 residues: CASSRGRQGVPEAFF. The CDR3 nucleotides read TGTGCCAGCAGCAGGGGTAGACAGGGGGTCCCTGAAGCTTTCTTT.

The J gene is TRBJ2-4, the V gene TRBV28, with D possibly being TRBD1 or TRBD2 (7 bases each). TRBJ2-5 explains the end of the DNA better; the J call may be wrong. This CDR3 spans 16 amino acids. CDR1 and CDR2 from the germline V gene are MDHEN and SYDVKM. The CDR3 loop reads CASSLNPSGGAETQYF. The CDR3 nucleotides read TGTGCCAGCAGTTTAAATCCCTCAGGGGGGGCCGAGACCCAGTACTTC.

V and J are TRBV21-1 and TRBJ1-2; the tabulated D call, TRBD1, remains unverified against the DNA. TRBV21-1 is described as a pseudogene. This CDR3 region has 16 residues. The CDR3 bases are TGTGCCAGCAGCATTATCACAGGGGTTGGAAACTATGGCTACACCTTC. It codes for CASSIITGVGNYGYTF.

The chain combines TRBV3-1 with TRBJ2-7, with D perhaps assigned TRBD1 or TRBD2 (5 bases each). This CDR3 has 13 residues. Germline V gene sequence: CDR1 LGHDT, CDR2 YNNKEL (reference sequence). V was trimmed by 7 bases and J by 0 bases, leaving 10 bases between them. This CDR3 reads CASTSRGSYEQYF. CDR3 bases: TGTGCCAGCACCTCGAGGGGCTCCTACGAGCAGTACTTC.

The CDR3 spells CASSVGGLAGQEQFF. CDR3 in DNA: TGTGCCAGCAGCGTAGGCGGACTAGCGGGTCAGGAGCAGTTCTTC. V and J are TRBV9 and TRBJ2-1, with 11 bases identical to TRBD2. Germline CDR1 SGDLS, CDR2 YYNGEE. V lost 0 bases to trimming and J lost 10 bases; unmatched junction nucleotides: 6. CDR3 length equals 15 residues.

This chain connects TRBV5-1 to TRBJ1-2; TRBD1 agrees at 7 bases. The CDR3 consists of 14 residues. Germline V lookup: CDR1 SGHRS, CDR2 YFSETQ. With 0 bases clipped from V and 8 bases from J, the junction kept 7 bases outside the gene matches. The CDR3 sequence: CASSLDGQGDGYTF. The CDR3, as DNA: TGCGCCAGCAGCTTGGATGGGCAGGGGGACGGCTACACCTTC.

The chain carries TRBV4-3 and TRBJ1-1, with a tentative D call TRBD1 (6 bases). V lost 0 bases, J lost 3 bases, and 14 bases lay in between. The CDR3 loop spans 16 amino acids. In germline, CDR1 is LGHNA, CDR2 YSLEER. CDR3 nucleotides: TGCGCCAGCAGCCAAGAAAGGGGACACTCATACACTGAAGCTTTCTTT. It translates to CASSQERGHSYTEAFF.

V and J are TRBV7-6 and TRBJ2-6; the D is unclear. Germline loops: CDR1 SGHVS, CDR2 FNYEAQ. V was cut by 1 base and J by 1 base, with 14 bases left in between. This CDR3 region has 18 residues. CDR3 in amino acids: CASSLVSSQPSGANVLTF. For the CDR3, the DNA is TGTGCCAGCAGCTTAGTTTCTTCTCAGCCATCTGGGGCCAACGTCCTGACTTTC.

J is TRBJ2-7 and V is TRBV20-1; TRBD1 might be the D (6 bases). Trimming left V 5 bases short and J 4 bases short, with 15 bases between. This CDR3 contains 13 residues. The germline gives CDR1 DFQATT, CDR2 SNEGSKA (reference sequence). The CDR3 nucleotides read TGCAGTGCTCTGAGGACAGCGACGTACGAGCAGTACTTC. Translated: CSALRTATYEQYF.

This chain joins TRBV2 and TRBJ1-2; 9 bases are shared with TRBD1. After removal of 10 bases from V and 7 bases from J, the junction contained 13 bases not matched to a gene. CDR1 is SNHLY and CDR2 is FYNNEI in the germline V gene. The CDR3 has 14 amino acids. In DNA form, the CDR3 reads TGTGCCAAACAGGGGACAGGGCGCGCGGGTGGCTACACCTTC. Translation gives CAKQGTGRAGGYTF.

The chain couples TRBV15 to TRBJ2-7; 8 nucleotides agree with TRBD1. Unmatched junction bases numbered 8, after V lost 4 bases and J lost 6 bases. Germline V gene data show CDR1 as LNHNV and CDR2 as YYDKDF (reference sequence). The CDR3 loop spans 14 amino acids. CDR3 coding DNA: TGTGCCACCAGCAAAAGGACAGGGAGGTCCGAGCAGTACTTC. As protein: CATSKRTGRSEQYF.

In DNA form, the CDR3 reads TGTGCCAGCAGCATTACAGGGGGTGGGAGCGGACCGTATACGCAGTATTTT. It codes for CASSITGGGSGPYTQYF. V and J are TRBV7-2 and TRBJ2-3; TRBD1 agrees at 8 bases. With V trimmed by 5 bases and J by 7 bases, 17 bases remained unmatched. Germline loops: CDR1 SGHTA, CDR2 FQGNSA. This CDR3 spans 17 amino acids.